These 31 T cell receptor beta chains originate from one sample sequenced in a study of identical twins. TCRdb called the 5' RACE reads again in MiXCR, with one record for every CDR3 protein. The sample consists of just under 550,000 distinct CDR3 sequences, approximately 16% of them appearing once. This sample also belongs to another study, concerning yellow fever vaccine responses in identical twins.

Material for sequencing was CD4+ T cells sorted from blood. These receptors were collected from a woman younger than 30 in good health.

The J gene is TRBJ1-1, the V gene TRBV4-1, with 8 bases aligning to TRBD1. The CDR3 contains 14 residues. CDR1 is MGHRA, CDR2 YSYEKL, per germline. The V segment lost 4 bases and the J segment 5 bases; nucleotides outside the gene matches: 6. The CDR3 reads CASSPPGGRTEAFF. The CDR3, as DNA: TGCGCCAGCAGCCCGCCAGGGGGCAGAACTGAAGCTTTCTTT.

The gene calls are TRBV7-6 and TRBJ2-1; D not certain. This CDR3 contains 16 residues. Germline V gene sequence: CDR1 SGHVS, CDR2 FNYEAQ. The V gene lost 4 bases and the J gene lost 0 bases, with 13 bases spanning the gap. The CDR3 coding sequence is TGTGCCAGCAGCTCGGAATATAGGAGCTCCTACAATGAGCAGTTCTTC. It translates to CASSSEYRSSYNEQFF.

This clonotype was seen a handful of times. CDR3 sequence reads: CASSLESGRVVEQYF. CDR3 nucleotides: TGTGCCAGCAGCTTAGAGTCCGGGAGGGTGGTCGAGCAGTACTTC. The J gene is TRBJ2-7, the V gene TRBV7-8; 8 bases line up with TRBD2. The germline gives CDR1 SGHVS, CDR2 FQNEAQ. V shed 1 base and J 6 bases; nucleotides not matched to a gene: 8. CDR3 length equals 15 residues.

The chain recombines TRBV6-1 with TRBJ2-1, with 14 bases fitting TRBD2. Germline CDR1 is MNHNS and CDR2 is SASEGT. The CDR3 is 15 residues long. The ends lost 5 bases at V and 9 bases at J; junction bases unmatched: 6. The CDR3 reads CASSRTSGGSGEQFF. The CDR3 region has the DNA TGTGCCAGCAGTAGGACTAGCGGGGGGTCTGGTGAGCAGTTCTTC.

The rearrangement joins TRBV7-9 to TRBJ2-1; D is perhaps TRBD1 or TRBD2 (5 bases each). This CDR3 is built from 14 residues. Germline CDR1 is SEHNR and CDR2 is FQNEAQ (reference sequence). V was pared by 1 base and J by 11 bases, with 15 bases between. The CDR3 region is CASSLDREADKQFF. CDR3 sequence (DNA): TGTGCCAGCAGCTTAGATCGGGAAGCGGACAAGCAGTTCTTC.

The J gene is TRBJ2-3, the V gene TRBV20-1; D is perhaps TRBD2 (7 bases). V gave up 8 bases and J gave up 3 bases, with 21 bases separating them. This CDR3 has 15 amino acids. Germline V gene lookup returns CDR1 DFQATT and CDR2 SNEGSKA (reference sequence). The CDR3 spells CSPAAGGGRTDTQYF. Here the CDR3 DNA reads TGCAGTCCCGCAGCTGGGGGGGGCCGGACAGATACGCAGTATTTT.

Only a few counts were recorded for this clonotype. The gene calls are TRBV4-2 and TRBJ1-1; D call uncertain. CDR1 and CDR2 (germline): LGHNA, YNFKEQ. V was pared by 3 bases and J by 0 bases, with 8 bases between. The CDR3 length is 14 residues. The CDR3 DNA sequence: TGTGCCAGCAGCCAGCGGGAAATGAACACTGAAGCTTTCTTT. Protein sequence: CASSQREMNTEAFF.

This clonotype was counted at least ten times. The chain has TRBV7-9 and TRBJ1-6; D gene unclear. From germline, CDR1 is SEHNR and CDR2 FQNEAQ (reference sequence). V was cut by 3 bases and J by 7 bases, with 4 bases left in between. The CDR3 has 12 residues. CDR3 loop: CASSFPNSPLHF. CDR3 DNA sequence: TGTGCCAGCAGCTTTCCAAATTCACCCCTCCACTTT. The whole variable domain, filled in from reference TRBV7-9 and TRBJ1-6, reads DTGVSQNPRHKITKRGQNVTFRCDPISEHNRLYWYRQTLGQGPEFLTYFQNEAQLEKSRLLSDRFSAERPKGSFSTLEIQRTEQGDSAMYLCASSFPNSPLHFGNGTRLTVT.

This clonotype turned up a few times. This chain connects TRBV7-9 to TRBJ1-1, with a possible D match to TRBD1 (6 bases). Trimming removed 8 bases from V and 10 bases from J, with 20 bases in between. The CDR3 is 13 residues long. Germline V gene sequence: CDR1 SEHNR, CDR2 FQNEAQ (reference sequence). CDR3 sequence reads: CASGFGGPTRAFF. In DNA form, the CDR3 reads TGTGCCAGCGGTTTTGGGGGCCCCACCAGAGCTTTCTTT.

A few counts support this clonotype. The J gene is TRBJ2-5, the V gene TRBV7-3, with D perhaps TRBD1 or TRBD2 (5 bases each). The V gene's germline CDR1 is SGHTA and CDR2 FQGTGA. Trimming took 5 bases from V and 0 from J, leaving 16 bases between them. The CDR3 is 16 amino acids. The CDR3 protein is CASSLHPGPNQETQYF. The CDR3 coding sequence is TGTGCCAGCAGCCTTCATCCGGGACCAAACCAAGAGACCCAGTACTTC.

This clonotype was detected only a few times. The V gene is TRBV10-3, the J gene TRBJ2-7; a weak D match, TRBD1 (6 bases). Per germline, CDR1 ENHRY and CDR2 SYGVKD. The CDR3 sequence is 15 residues long. The V end was cut by 2 bases, the J end by 2 bases, with 13 bases between. CDR3 amino acids: CAISERPEGAYEQYV. In DNA, the CDR3 is TGTGCCATCAGTGAGCGGCCCGAGGGGGCCTACGAGCAGTACGTC.

This sequence joins TRBV10-3 and TRBJ1-2; 7 nucleotides align to TRBD1. The V and J ends lost 0 bases and 4 bases, in that order; junction bases with no gene match: 5. This CDR3 contains 15 residues. Germline V gene sequence: CDR1 ENHRY, CDR2 SYGVKD. CDR3 in DNA: TGTGCCATCAGTGAGTCAACAGGGGTCGGCTATGGCTACACCTTC. This gives the protein CAISESTGVGYGYTF.

This chain joins TRBV5-5 and TRBJ1-3, with D possibly being TRBD1 (5 bases). V lost 0 bases and J 2 bases, leaving 12 bases between the germline ends. The germline V gene encodes CDR1 SGHKS and CDR2 YYEKEE (reference sequence). The CDR3 contains 16 residues. CDR3 amino acids: CASSLAGGGTGNTIYF. DNA of the CDR3: TGTGCCAGCAGCTTGGCCGGTGGGGGAACTGGAAACACCATATATTTT.

The rearrangement links TRBV28 to TRBJ2-1; 7 nucleotides align to TRBD2. This CDR3 has 15 residues. Looked up from germline, CDR1 is MDHEN and CDR2 is SYDVKM. With V trimmed by 1 base and J by 5 bases, 5 bases remained unmatched. The CDR3 sequence is CASSLYSSGNNEQFF. In nucleotides, the CDR3 is TGTGCCAGCAGTTTATATTCTAGCGGAAACAATGAGCAGTTCTTC. Filled out from reference TRBV28 and TRBJ2-1, the complete variable domain reads DVKVTQSSRYLVKRTGEKVFLECVQDMDHENMFWYRQDPGLGLRLIYFSYDVKMKEKGDIPEGYSVSREKKERFSLILESASTNQTSMYLCASSLYSSGNNEQFFGPGTRLTVL.

The J gene is TRBJ2-7, the V gene TRBV12-3 or TRBV12-4; TRBD2 is a possible D gene (5 bases). The CDR3 extends over 12 amino acids. Trimming removed 9 bases at V and 3 bases at J, with 12 bases between. The CDR3 is CASRRFGYEQYF. The CDR3 nucleotides read TGTGCCAGTAGGAGGTTCGGCTACGAGCAGTACTTC.

V is TRBV29-1 and J is TRBJ2-1; D is undetermined. Germline assignment: CDR1 SQVTM and CDR2 ANQGSEA. The CDR3 is made up of 13 amino acids. The V end lost 4 bases, the J end lost 0 bases, and 7 bases lay between the germline ends. This CDR3 reads CSVALSSYNEQFF. Here the CDR3 DNA reads TGCAGCGTTGCCTTGAGCTCCTACAATGAGCAGTTCTTC.

This clonotype was picked up a small number of times. The V call is TRBV29-1, the J call TRBJ1-1; D gene ambiguous. Germline-derived CDR1 and CDR2 are SQVTM and ANQGSEA. The CDR3 covers 13 residues. Trimming took off 4 bases at V and 6 bases at J, with 15 bases between the two ends. CDR3 DNA: TGCAGCGTTGCGCCGGGTCTTAACGCTGAAGCTTTCTTT. It translates to CSVAPGLNAEAFF.

J is TRBJ2-3 and V is TRBV4-1; TRBD2 agrees at 10 bases. The ends lost 2 bases at V and 1 base at J; junction bases unmatched: 6. The CDR3 loop spans 17 amino acids. CDR1 MGHRA and CDR2 YSYEKL come from the germline V gene. CDR3 bases: TGCGCCAGCAGCCAACCGTATCTAGCGGGAGGCACAGATACGCAGTATTTT. This sequence encodes CASSQPYLAGGTDTQYF.

The chain is built from TRBV7-8 and TRBJ2-1; the D gene is possibly TRBD2 (6 bases). Trimming took 8 bases from V and 0 from J, leaving 11 bases between them. The CDR3 has 14 amino acids. Per the germline V gene, CDR1 is SGHVS and CDR2 is FQNEAQ. The CDR3 region is CASLGRSSYNEQFF. In DNA form, the CDR3 reads TGTGCCAGCCTTGGGAGGAGCTCCTACAATGAGCAGTTCTTC.

This clonotype was recorded at least ten times. The chain uses TRBV12-5 and TRBJ1-5; the D is unclear. Trimming left V 5 bases short and J 4 bases short, with 15 bases between. Germline CDR1 and CDR2: LGHNT and FRNRAP. This CDR3 has 15 amino acids. In DNA form, the CDR3 reads TGTGCTAGTGGTACCCCCAGCAGGCCGAATCAGCCCCAGCATTTT. Translated: CASGTPSRPNQPQHF.

The chain recombines TRBV20-1 with TRBJ1-5; maybe TRBD1 (5 bases). Trimming took 6 bases from V and 7 from J, leaving 16 bases between them. Germline lookup yields CDR1 DFQATT and CDR2 SNEGSKA (reference sequence). This CDR3 comprises 13 residues. The CDR3 here is CSASSGQDQPQHF. The CDR3 DNA sequence: TGCAGTGCATCCTCAGGGCAGGACCAGCCCCAGCATTTT.

The V call is TRBV29-1, the J call TRBJ1-1; unclear D gene. CDR3 size: 13 residues. Trimming pared 4 bases from V and 4 bases from J, leaving 13 bases between. In germline, CDR1 is SQVTM, CDR2 ANQGSEA. CDR3 DNA: TGCAGCGTTGTAGAATTGAGGGCCACTGAAGCTTTCTTT. Protein: CSVVELRATEAFF. The full variable domain, completed using reference TRBV29-1 and TRBJ1-1, is SAVISQKPSRDICQRGTSLTIQCQVDSQVTMMFWYRQQPGQSLTLIATANQGSEATYESGFVIDKFPISRPNLTFSTLTVSNMSPEDSSIYLCSVVELRATEAFFGQGTRLTVV.

The chain joins TRBV23-1 to TRBJ2-3; 7 bases align to TRBD2. TRBV23-1 is an ORF; its function is uncertain. CDR3 length: 17 residues. The V gene end was trimmed by 0 bases and the J gene end by 3 bases; junction bases not matched to a gene: 9. In DNA, the CDR3 is TGCGCCAGCAGTCAATCGTTCGGGGAGGGCTCAACAGATACGCAGTATTTT. Translation: CASSQSFGEGSTDTQYF.

This chain connects TRBV6-5 to TRBJ2-2; D possibly matches TRBD1 or TRBD2 (6 bases each). The CDR3 is 16 residues long. Germline CDR1 is MNHEY and CDR2 is SVGAGI. V shed 6 bases and J shed 1 base, with 15 bases lying between them. The CDR3 DNA reads as TGTGCCAGCAGGTACCGGGGGCTCTTGAACACCGGGGAGCTGTTTTTT. Amino acids: CASRYRGLLNTGELFF.

A few counts support this clonotype. The J gene is TRBJ2-7, the V gene TRBV20-1, with D possibly TRBD1 on 5 matching bases. With 2 bases removed from V and 2 bases from J, the gap between germline ends came to 10 bases. CDR3 length equals 13 residues. Germline values: CDR1 DFQATT, CDR2 SNEGSKA (reference sequence). CDR3 sequence: CSARMKGAYEQYV. CDR3 DNA sequence: TGCAGTGCTAGAATGAAAGGGGCCTACGAGCAGTACGTC.

The chain is built from TRBV12-3 or TRBV12-4 and TRBJ2-5; maybe TRBD1 (6 bases). Trimming pared 2 bases from V and 1 base from J, leaving 11 bases between. CDR3 size: 15 residues. The CDR3 DNA sequence: TGTGCCAGCAGTTTAATTACAGGGTCCCAAGAGACCCAGTACTTC. Residues: CASSLITGSQETQYF.

This chain's CDR3 is CASSLQGHSTGELFF. CDR3 DNA: TGTGCCAGCAGTCTACAGGGACACTCCACCGGGGAGCTGTTTTTT. The genes are TRBV12-3 or TRBV12-4 and TRBJ2-2; possibly TRBD1 for D (6 bases). CDR3 length: 15 residues. V shed 5 bases and J shed 4 bases, with 14 bases lying between them.

This chain links TRBV28 with TRBJ2-7; D is ambiguous. CDR3 length equals 15 residues. Germline CDR1 MDHEN, CDR2 SYDVKM. V lost 7 bases and J 4 bases, leaving 20 bases between the germline ends. The CDR3: CASIRGPGSVYEQYF. CDR3 nucleotides: TGTGCCAGCATCCGTGGCCCAGGCAGCGTTTACGAGCAGTACTTC.

The rearrangement uses TRBV6-1 and TRBJ2-2; TRBD2 matches 15 bases. Germline loops: CDR1 MNHNS, CDR2 SASEGT. V trimming: 5 bases; J trimming: 7 bases; junction bases outside the gene matches: 5. The CDR3 is 16 amino acids. The CDR3: CASSRTSGGASGELFF. For the CDR3, the DNA is TGTGCCAGCAGTAGGACTAGCGGGGGGGCAAGCGGGGAGCTGTTTTTT.

J is TRBJ2-7 and V is TRBV29-1; TRBD2 matches 7 bases. V shed 6 bases, J shed 3 bases, and the junction held 8 bases outside the gene matches. The CDR3 spans 13 residues. Germline V gene lookup returns CDR1 SQVTM and CDR2 ANQGSEA. The CDR3 DNA follows: TGCAGCGTAGATAGCGGGCCCCTCTACGAGCAGTACTTC. It encodes CSVDSGPLYEQYF.

This clonotype was counted only a few times. V and J are TRBV5-1 and TRBJ2-7, with 9 bases matching TRBD2. CDR1 SGHRS and CDR2 YFSETQ come from the germline V gene. The CDR3 length is 16 residues. V gave up 0 bases and J gave up 3 bases; unmatched junction bases: 7. Written as DNA, the CDR3 is TGCGCCAGCAGCTTGGACCCCGGGACTAGCAGCTACGAGCAGTACTTC. Its translation is CASSLDPGTSSYEQYF.